This entry is about one TCR beta chain. Naive-designated CD8 cells lacked CD45RO, were positively enriched for CCR7, and omitted terminally differentiated effector memory CD45RA+ cells. Under the authors' procedure: Junction-only sequences produced by ImmunoSEQ had no quality scores, so filtering differed. Generated by immunoSEQ multiplex PCR, the TCRdb table keeps only in-frame clones and is missing some. V and J calls and clone size are given by that table; D and trimming were obtained from the DNA. Of roughly 2.1 million clones detected, 90% to 95% appear once; the ten largest clones hold around 1.7%. The germline V and J ends were trimmed by 3 bases and 0 bases, with 29 bases remaining between them. The CDR3 is made up of 21 amino acids. Germline values: CDR1 MGHRA, CDR2 YSYEKL. The sample originates from a study of shared clonotypes between healthy human individuals.

The receptor was derived from a man between 18 and 29 years old in good health. Some clones in this sample may be carry-over from other donors' samples. The sequenced material came from naive CD8+ T cells from PBMCs. This rearrangement joins TRBV4-1 to TRBJ1-1; TRBD1 is a possible D gene (5 bases). CDR3 nucleotides: TGCGCCAGCAGCCAGCCCACGCGACAGCTGACTCCCCTCCCCATGAACACTGAAGCTTTCTTT. Protein sequence: CASSQPTRQLTPLPMNTEAFF.